The source of this TCR beta chain is a study of T cells in Graves' hyperthyroidism and ophthalmopathy. Study context: Peripheral blood was drawn at first diagnosis, prior to all treatment.

PBMCs were obtained from over 8.5 ml fresh peripheral blood. Amplification yielded TCR beta CDR3 regions, with RNA transcripts as the source. TCR CDR3 underwent first-round RT-PCR with the HTBI primer set. TCRdb re-called the multiplex PCR reads through MiXCR, storing one row per CDR3 protein. The table has fewer than 350,000 distinct CDR3 sequences, about 21% seen once; the top ten hold about 50%. This clonotype showed up many times. Germline V gene sequence: CDR1 MNHNS, CDR2 SASEGT. After removal of 4 bases from V and 3 bases from J, the junction contained 0 bases not matched to a gene. The CDR3 length is 12 residues.

The source material was blood. This receptor was obtained from a woman in her forties or fifties with Graves' hyperthyroidism. This chain links TRBV6-1 with TRBJ2-7, with 7 bases lining up with TRBD2. The CDR3 DNA reads as TGTGCCAGCAGTGCGGGGGGCTACGAGCAGTACTTC. Amino acids: CASSAGGYEQYF.